Each of the 10 T cell receptor beta chains below was sequenced from the same sample in a study of CD8 T cells in Susac syndrome. Random hexamers primed reverse transcription of about 0.45 to 1 ug RNA. TCRdb re-called the immunoSEQ multiplex PCR reads through MiXCR, storing one row per CDR3 protein. In the table there are 100,000 to 150,000 distinct CDR3 sequences, 94% of which are singletons. The specimen was CD4+ T cells from PBMCs. The source of these receptors is a human donor in good health.

V gene TRBV9 combines with J gene TRBJ2-1; tentatively, D is TRBD2 (5 bases). Trimming removed 0 bases from V and 9 bases from J, with 16 bases in between. This CDR3 spans 15 amino acids. The germline CDR1 and CDR2 sequences are SGDLS and YYNGEE. This CDR3 reads CASSVAVALGGEQFF. The CDR3 nucleotides are TGTGCCAGCAGCGTAGCCGTAGCGCTAGGCGGTGAGCAGTTCTTC. Complete variable domain (other parts from reference TRBV9 and TRBJ2-1): DSGVTQTPKHLITATGQRVTLRCSPRSGDLSVYWYQQSLDQGLQFLIQYYNGEERAKGNILERFSAQQFPDLHSELNLSSLELGDSALYFCASSVAVALGGEQFFGPGTRLTVL.

The V gene is TRBV20-1, the J gene TRBJ1-1, with 9 bases fitting TRBD1. CDR3 length equals 14 residues. Germline V gene sequence: CDR1 DFQATT, CDR2 SNEGSKA (reference sequence). The junction had 8 bases not matched to a gene; V was cut back by 5 bases and J by 4 bases. The CDR3 region has the DNA TGCAGTGCTTCGTTAGGACAGGGGCGCACTGAAGCTTTCTTT. Protein: CSASLGQGRTEAFF.

This clonotype occurred once. V gene TRBV3-1 combines with J gene TRBJ2-5; D is perhaps TRBD1 or TRBD2 (6 bases each). Trimming removed 2 bases from V and 2 bases from J, with 9 bases in between. The length of the CDR3 is 14 residues. Germline lookup yields CDR1 LGHDT and CDR2 YNNKEL (reference sequence). This CDR3 reads CASSQRGRQETQYF. The CDR3, as DNA: TGTGCCAGCAGCCAACGGGGGCGGCAAGAGACCCAGTACTTC.

V and J are TRBV6-1 and TRBJ1-5, with D tentatively TRBD1 (6 bases). The ends were cut back, 6 bases at V and 1 base at J, with 16 bases in the middle. Germline values: CDR1 MNHNS, CDR2 SASEGT. This CDR3 has 16 amino acids. CDR3 sequence (DNA): TGTGCCAGCAGGGACCAGGGGCTTGTGAGCAATCAGCCCCAGCATTTT. It encodes CASRDQGLVSNQPQHF.

This chain uses TRBV27 with TRBJ1-2; weak D call: TRBD1 (5 bases). This CDR3 is 13 amino acids long. The germline CDR1 and CDR2 sequences are MNHEY and SMNVEV (reference sequence). V was trimmed by 4 bases and J by 4 bases, leaving 10 bases between them. Here the CDR3 reads CASSYDRSYGYTF. In DNA, the CDR3 is TGTGCCAGCAGTTATGACAGATCCTATGGCTACACCTTC.

CDR3: CASETSGGYNEQFF. The CDR3 bases are TGTGCCAGTGAGACTAGCGGGGGCTACAATGAGCAGTTCTTC. The genes are TRBV6-1 and TRBJ2-1; 12 bases align to TRBD2. The CDR3 is made up of 14 amino acids. The V and J ends lost 9 bases and 3 bases, in that order; junction bases with no gene match: 3. The germline CDR1 and CDR2 sequences are MNHNS and SASEGT.

This chain joins TRBV27 and TRBJ1-3, with D unclear. Germline loops: CDR1 MNHEY, CDR2 SMNVEV (reference sequence). V dropped 6 bases and J dropped 0 bases, with 12 bases sitting between them. The CDR3 spans 15 residues. The CDR3 spells CASRPMGSSGNTIYF. In nucleotides, the CDR3 is TGTGCCAGCAGGCCGATGGGGAGCTCTGGAAACACCATATATTTT.

The chain carries TRBV30 and TRBJ2-3; TRBD1 aligns across 9 bases. V was pared by 0 bases and J by 4 bases, with 5 bases of the junction left unmatched. The germline gives CDR1 GTSNPN, CDR2 SVGIG (reference sequence). This CDR3 comprises 15 residues. CDR3 amino acids: CAWSVRDRVPDTQYF. The CDR3 DNA is TGTGCCTGGAGTGTCCGGGACAGGGTGCCAGATACGCAGTATTTT. Based on the CDR3 plus reference TRBV30 and TRBJ2-3, the full variable domain is SQTIHQWPATLVQPVGSPLSLECTVEGTSNPNLYWYRQAAGRGLQLLFYSVGIGQISSEVPQNLSASRPQDRQFILSSKKLLLSDSGFYLCAWSVRDRVPDTQYFGPGTRLTVL.

The chain has TRBV30 and TRBJ2-7; 14 bases are shared with TRBD2. The CDR3 extends over 16 amino acids. V trimming: 5 bases; J trimming: 4 bases; junction bases outside the gene matches: 10. CDR1 and CDR2 from the germline V gene are GTSNPN and SVGIG (reference sequence). The chain's CDR3 is CAWGPGLAGESYEQYF. In nucleotides, the CDR3 is TGTGCCTGGGGGCCGGGACTAGCGGGAGAATCATACGAGCAGTACTTC.

The V call is TRBV10-3, the J call TRBJ2-7; D is perhaps TRBD2 (5 bases). The germline CDR1 and CDR2 sequences are ENHRY and SYGVKD. This CDR3 is built from 17 residues. Trimming left V 0 bases short and J 3 bases short, with 18 bases between. CDR3: CAISESFTGRLNYEQYF. CDR3 DNA: TGTGCCATCAGTGAGTCGTTCACGGGGAGACTTAACTACGAGCAGTACTTC.